A selection of T cell receptor beta chains follows, all from one sample in a study of lymphopenia after photon versus proton radiotherapy. TCRdb's copy holds only in-frame clones and misses some; the assay was immunoSEQ multiplex PCR. The sample shows fewer than 30,000 clones, 90% of them seen only once. Sequences were derived from peripheral blood, sampled from a patient treated with photon-based radiotherapy. The source of these receptors is a woman between 45 and 60 years old with cholangiocarcinoma. CDR3s include the opening cysteine and the closing phenylalanine or tryptophan. The D gene is left open where the match is weak. The size entry is marked missing in some rows and otherwise reads once, few, many or a size class.

TRBV5-1	TRBJ1-4	NA	14	NA	TGCGCCAGCAGCTCAACAGGGACTAATGAAAAACTGTTTTTT	CASSSTGTNEKLFF
TRBV6-1	TRBJ1-5	NA	15	NA	TGTGCCAGCAGTATTTGGCCCAGGACAGATCAGCCCCAGCATTTT	CASSIWPRTDQPQHF
TRBV9	TRBJ2-2	NA	14	NA	TGTGCCAGCAGCGTAGAGGCGTTCACCGGGGAGCTGTTTTTT	CASSVEAFTGELFF
TRBV5-4	TRBJ2-5	NA	16	TRBD2	TGTGCCAGCAGCTCGGGGCTAGCGGGGGTTCAAGAGACCCAGTACTTC	CASSSGLAGVQETQYF
TRBV19	TRBJ1-5	NA	17	TRBD1	TGTGCCAGTAGCCCGAGGGACAGGGCTTATAGCAATCAGCCCCAGCATTTT	CASSPRDRAYSNQPQHF
TRBV7-9	TRBJ2-1	NA	16	TRBD2	TGTGCCAGCAGCCCGGGACTAGATTATCTCTACAATGAGCAGTTCTTC	CASSPGLDYLYNEQFF
TRBV7-9	TRBJ2-7	NA	13	TRBD1	TGTGCCAGCAGCCGGGGACAGGTCGAGGAGCAGTACTTC	CASSRGQVEEQYF
TRBV7-2	TRBJ2-7	NA	16	TRBD2	TGTGCCAGCAGTCCCGGGGGGGCGGGGACACCGTACGAGCAGTACTTC	CASSPGGAGTPYEQYF
TRBV7-9	TRBJ1-1	NA	12	TRBD1	TGTGCCAGCAGCGCGGACAGGGCGGAAGCTTTCTTT	CASSADRAEAFF
TRBV6-5	TRBJ1-2	NA	14	NA	TGTGCCAGCAGCAGAGGACGTATTAACTATGGCTACACCTTC	CASSRGRINYGYTF
TRBV6-4	TRBJ2-3	NA	15	TRBD2	TGTGCCAGCAGTGACCTTCCGGGGGGATTAGATACGCAGTATTTT	CASSDLPGGLDTQYF
TRBV15	TRBJ2-7	NA	13	NA	TGTGCCACCAGGGACGGACGTTCGTACGAGCAGTACTTC	CATRDGRSYEQYF
TRBV10-3	TRBJ1-1	NA	13	NA	TGTGCCATCAGTGAGGTGCCAGACACTGAAGCTTTCTTT	CAISEVPDTEAFF
TRBV5-6	TRBJ1-2	NA	15	NA	TGTGCCAGCAGCTTGGGTTACAGGGCTGACTATGGCTACACCTTC	CASSLGYRADYGYTF
TRBV5-4	TRBJ1-1	NA	15	NA	TGTGCCAGCAGCCCCCCGGGGACATTGAACACTGAAGCTTTCTTT	CASSPPGTLNTEAFF
TRBV5-8	TRBJ2-1	NA	15	TRBD1	TGTGCCAGCAGCTCGGGACAGCCGCTTTACAATGAGCAGTTCTTC	CASSSGQPLYNEQFF
TRBV6-1	TRBJ2-7	NA	13	NA	TGTGCCAGCAGTGACCTCGGGGTAACCGAGCAGTACTTC	CASSDLGVTEQYF
TRBV4-2	TRBJ1-3	NA	15	NA	TGTGCCAGCAGCCAAGACGCGGGCTCTGGAAACACCATATATTTT	CASSQDAGSGNTIYF
TRBV5-6	TRBJ2-2	NA	15	NA	TGTGCCAGCACCTCTGCAGGACAGTACACCGGGGAGCTGTTTTTT	CASTSAGQYTGELFF
TRBV13	TRBJ1-1	few	15	TRBD1	TGTGCCAGCAGACCCAATTCAGGGGGGGGCACTGAAGCTTTCTTT	CASRPNSGGGTEAFF
TRBV11-2	TRBJ2-7	NA	15	TRBD1	TGTGCCAGCAGCTTGGACAGGGGGTGGAGTGACGAGCAGTACTTC	CASSLDRGWSDEQYF
TRBV19	TRBJ2-2	NA	13	NA	TGTGCCAGTAGTATAAAGGACACCGGGGAGCTGTTTTTT	CASSIKDTGELFF
TRBV7-2	TRBJ1-6	NA	16	NA	TGTGCCAGCAGCTTAGGGTGGGGACGGAATAATTCACCCCTCCACTTT	CASSLGWGRNNSPLHF
TRBV4-3	TRBJ1-4	NA	15	NA	TGCGCCAGCAGCCAAGTGGCAGCCCGGGCTGAAAAACTGTTTTTT	CASSQVAARAEKLFF
TRBV30	TRBJ2-3	NA	14	TRBD2	TGTGCCTTATTTAGCGGGGGGGCAGGAGATACGCAGTATTTT	CALFSGGAGDTQYF
TRBV7-6	TRBJ2-7	NA	13	NA	TGTGCCAGCAGCTCCTACAGGTCCCACGAGCAGTACTTC	CASSSYRSHEQYF
TRBV25-1	TRBJ1-6	NA	15	NA	TGTGCCAGCAGTGTCTCCAGGGGAGAGGCCTCACCCCTCCACTTT	CASSVSRGEASPLHF
TRBV4-3	TRBJ2-5	NA	18	NA	TGCGCCAGCAGCCAATCTGCTGCCGGGACTCAAAAGGAAAAGACCCAGTACTTC	CASSQSAAGTQKEKTQYF
TRBV5-1	TRBJ2-7	NA	16	TRBD2	TGCGCCAGCAGCTTGGTTCTAGCGGGGGGGCCAAACGAGCAGTACTTC	CASSLVLAGGPNEQYF
TRBV9	TRBJ2-5	once	16	TRBD2	TGTGCCAGCAGCGTAGCACTAGCGGGGAACGGAGAGACCCAGTACTTC	CASSVALAGNGETQYF
TRBV4-3	TRBJ2-7	NA	16	NA	TGCGCCAGCAGCCAAGGAGTTCACTTAGAGGTGTACGAGCAGTACTTC	CASSQGVHLEVYEQYF
TRBV29-1	TRBJ1-2	once	13	NA	TGCAGCGCTCCCCGGCCGGAGGCGTATGGCTACACCTTC	CSAPRPEAYGYTF
TRBV11-3	TRBJ1-1	once	14	NA	TGTGCCAGCAGCCCGATGGTAGGGAACACTGAAGCTTTCTTT	CASSPMVGNTEAFF
TRBV4-3	TRBJ1-3	once	15	NA	TGCGCCAGCAGCCAAACTCGGCAATCTGGAAACACCATATATTTT	CASSQTRQSGNTIYF
TRBV7-2	TRBJ2-2	NA	15	TRBD2	TGTGCCAGCAGGGTCGCGGGGGGGCTCGCCGGGGAGCTGTTTTTT	CASRVAGGLAGELFF
TRBV18	TRBJ1-1	NA	11	NA	TGTGCCAGCTCAACGAACACTGAAGCTTTCTTT	CASSTNTEAFF
TRBV5-4	TRBJ2-2	once	15	TRBD1	TGTGCCAGCAGCCTGGACAGGGGGCGTACCGGGGAGCTGTTTTTT	CASSLDRGRTGELFF
TRBV2	TRBJ2-7	NA	15	TRBD1	TGTGCCAGCAGTTCAGGACAGGGTAATCCCTACGAGCAGTACTTC	CASSSGQGNPYEQYF
TRBV10-3	TRBJ1-1	once	15	TRBD1	TGTGCCATCAGTGTAACACAGGGGGCCTACACTGAAGCTTTCTTT	CAISVTQGAYTEAFF
TRBV28	TRBJ1-4	NA	15	TRBD1	TGTGCCAGCAGTACACAGGGGGCTGCTAATGAAAAACTGTTTTTT	CASSTQGAANEKLFF
TRBV7-2	TRBJ1-5	NA	16	NA	TGTGCCAGCAGCTTAGAGAGTGCATCCTTAAATCAGCCCCAGCATTTT	CASSLESASLNQPQHF
TRBV7-2	TRBJ1-6	NA	15	TRBD1	TGTGCCAGCAGCGCGAGACAGGGGGGGGGTTCACCCCTCCACTTT	CASSARQGGGSPLHF
TRBV4-1	TRBJ2-1	NA	15	NA	TGCGCCAGCAGTCGACTGCCGAGCTCCTACAATGAGCAGTTCTTC	CASSRLPSSYNEQFF
TRBV13	TRBJ2-7	NA	14	NA	TGTGCCAGCAGCTTAGTAGGGCAGGGGCCCGAGCAGTACTTC	CASSLVGQGPEQYF
TRBV5-1	TRBJ2-3	NA	15	NA	TGCGCCAGCAGCTTGGACTCATCTAGCACAGATACGCAGTATTTT	CASSLDSSSTDTQYF
TRBV4-3	TRBJ1-2	once	16	TRBD1	TGCGCCAGCAGCCATCTCGGGACAGGGCCTAACTATGGCTACACCTTC	CASSHLGTGPNYGYTF
TRBV5-1	TRBJ2-2	NA	14	NA	TGCGCCAGCAGCTCCGGGACAAACACCGGGGAGCTGTTTTTT	CASSSGTNTGELFF
TRBV11-2	TRBJ1-2	few	15	TRBD1	TGTGCCAGCAGCGCCCGGACAGGGTGGATGTATGGCTACACCTTC	CASSARTGWMYGYTF
TRBV10-3	TRBJ1-1	NA	16	TRBD1	TGTGCCATCAGTCGAGCCGGGACAGGGGATCGGGGAGAAGCTTTCTTT	CAISRAGTGDRGEAFF
TRBV6-5	TRBJ2-7	NA	14	NA	TGTGCCAGCAGTAAAGCCGACAGTACCTACGAGCAGTACTTC	CASSKADSTYEQYF
TRBV29-1	TRBJ1-5	NA	13	NA	TGCAGCGTTGAATTGGGCTTCAATCAGCCCCAGCATTTT	CSVELGFNQPQHF
TRBV5-4	TRBJ2-3	once	15	TRBD2	TGTGCCAGCAGCCCTCGAGCGGGGAGCACAGATACGCAGTATTTT	CASSPRAGSTDTQYF